This T cell receptor beta chain was observed in a study of T-cell memory formation after mild COVID-19. 5'RACE with constant-segment primers built TCRalpha and TCRbeta cDNA libraries with UMIs. TCRdb re-analysed the 5' RACE reads in MiXCR, keeping a single row per CDR3 protein. The sample holds a few hundred thousand distinct CDR3 sequences, roughly 18% seen once. This clonotype was seen only a few times. What it binds is not known. In germline, CDR1 is MDHEN, CDR2 SYDVKM. The V and J ends lost 5 bases and 10 bases, in that order; junction bases with no gene match: 11. The CDR3 consists of 15 residues. Study-level results: Memory cells collected pre-infection included some clones that later responded, suggesting cross-reactive memory joined.

Material: PBMCs or a T cell subset sorted from them (not recorded which). The sequence derives from a man aged 18 to 29 who had mild COVID-19 (a few samples of this study predate the infection). Cell type and time point are not known. The chain joins TRBV28 to TRBJ1-6; 7 nucleotides align to TRBD1. CDR3 DNA: TGTGCCAGCAGTCGATCGACAGGGCGGGGCTCACCCCTCCACTTT. Its protein product is CASSRSTGRGSPLHF.